This T cell receptor (beta chain) appears in the sequencing data of a study of response to subunit inactivated influenza vaccine. Whole-study results and caveats: Every seasonal influenza vaccination brings in few new T cells, the authors suggested.

MiXCR was run by TCRdb on the RT-PCR reads, yielding one entry per CDR3 protein. This sample has fewer than 650,000 distinct CDR3 sequences, with roughly 13% found just once. This clonotype was counted between two and nine times. What it recognizes is unknown. The CDR3 runs 17 residues. The junction had 7 bases not matched to a gene; V was cut back by 0 bases and J by 8 bases. Germline values: CDR1 KGHDR, CDR2 SFDVKD. This chain uses TRBV24-1 with TRBJ2-1, with 12 bases that match TRBD1. The sequence was obtained from a man aged 45 to 65 who received an inactivated influenza vaccine. The sample in question was PBMCs from blood, obtained 35 to 45 days after vaccination. CDR3 nucleotide sequence: TGTGCCACCAGTGATTTGCGGGGACAGGGGGCGGGGGATGAGCAGTTCTTC. Its protein is CATSDLRGQGAGDEQFF.